A single TCR beta chain is shown here with its context. V dropped 1 base and J dropped 9; count of bases not matched to a gene: 5. The CDR3 has 14 amino acids. CDR1 is WSHSY and CDR2 is SAAADI in the germline V gene. Original analysis: Nucleated cell number was recorded as an estimate derived from reference gene primer amplification. Sequenced by immunoSEQ multiplex PCR; TCRdb stores in-frame clones only, minus some. V and J calls and clone size are given by that table; D and trimming were obtained from the DNA. This table holds 230,000 or so clones, 89% found once. This entry is derived from a study of blood T cell repertoires in COVID-19. As for the study in general: Italy, Spain and the United States were the sources of the convalescent and acute COVID-19 samples. PBMCs, B-cell-depleted T cells, or T cells were the source of the cDNA or gDNA that made up the material.

The chain combines TRBV10-2 with TRBJ1-2; 10 nucleotides match TRBD1. The sample was peripheral blood. The sequence came from a middle-aged woman who had recovered from COVID-19. CDR3 protein: CASSELGQGRSYTF. For the CDR3, the DNA is TGCGCCAGCAGTGAGTTGGGACAGGGGAGGAGCTACACCTTC.